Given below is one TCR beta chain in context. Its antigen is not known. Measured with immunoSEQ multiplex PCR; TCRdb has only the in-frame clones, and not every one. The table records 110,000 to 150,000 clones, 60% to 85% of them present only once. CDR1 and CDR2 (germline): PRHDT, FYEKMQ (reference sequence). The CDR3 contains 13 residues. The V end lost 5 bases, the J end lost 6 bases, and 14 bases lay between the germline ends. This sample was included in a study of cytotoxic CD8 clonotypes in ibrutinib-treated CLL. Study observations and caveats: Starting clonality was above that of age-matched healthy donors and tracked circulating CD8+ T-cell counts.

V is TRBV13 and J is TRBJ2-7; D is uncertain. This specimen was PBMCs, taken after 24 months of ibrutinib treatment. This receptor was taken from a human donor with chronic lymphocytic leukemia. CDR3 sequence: CASSTRAPSEQYF. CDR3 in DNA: TGTGCCAGCAGCACCCGGGCCCCAAGCGAGCAGTACTTC.